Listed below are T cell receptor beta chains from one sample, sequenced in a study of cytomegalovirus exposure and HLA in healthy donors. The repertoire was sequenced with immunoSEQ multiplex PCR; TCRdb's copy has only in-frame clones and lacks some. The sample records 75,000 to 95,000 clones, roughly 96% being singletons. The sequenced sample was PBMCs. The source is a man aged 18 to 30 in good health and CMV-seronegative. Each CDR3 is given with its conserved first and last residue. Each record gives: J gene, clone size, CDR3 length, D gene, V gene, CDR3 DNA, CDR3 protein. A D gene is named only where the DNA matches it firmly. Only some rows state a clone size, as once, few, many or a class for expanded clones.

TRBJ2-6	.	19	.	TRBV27	TGTGCCAGCAGTTTACGGGGGATTGGCCTTAACTCTGGGGCCAACGTCCTGACTTTC	CASSLRGIGLNSGANVLTF
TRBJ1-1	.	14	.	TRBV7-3	TGTGCCAGCAGCTCGGCGGGGGAGAACACTGAAGCTTTCTTT	CASSSAGENTEAFF
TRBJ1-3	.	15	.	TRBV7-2	TGTGCCAGCAGCTTACGACAACTGTCTGGAAACACCATATATTTT	CASSLRQLSGNTIYF
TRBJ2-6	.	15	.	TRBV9	TGTGCCAGCAGCGTAGGCGGCTCTGGGGCCAACGTCCTGACTTTC	CASSVGGSGANVLTF
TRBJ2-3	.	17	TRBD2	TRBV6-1	TGTGCCAGCAGTGAAGGGGGCGGGAGGGGGTTATCGGATACGCAGTATTTT	CASSEGGGRGLSDTQYF
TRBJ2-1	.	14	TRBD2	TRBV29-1	TGCAGCGTTGAGACTAGCGGGAGAAGCAATGAGCAGTTCTTC	CSVETSGRSNEQFF
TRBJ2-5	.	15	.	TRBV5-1	TGCGCCAGCAGCAAAAACACCGGGAGCCAAGAGACCCAGTACTTC	CASSKNTGSQETQYF
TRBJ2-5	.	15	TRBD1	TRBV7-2	TGTGCCAGCACCCCGAGACAGGGTACCCAAGAGACCCAGTACTTC	CASTPRQGTQETQYF
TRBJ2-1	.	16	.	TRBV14	TGTGCCAGCAGCCAAGTGAGGGTAAGCTCCTACAATGAGCAGTTCTTC	CASSQVRVSSYNEQFF
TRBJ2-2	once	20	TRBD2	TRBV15	TGTGCCACCAGCAGAGAGGCCGGGACTAGCGGGAGCATTTTCTCCGGGGAGCTGTTTTTT	CATSREAGTSGSIFSGELFF
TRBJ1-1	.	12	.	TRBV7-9	TGTGCCAGCAGCTTGAGCGGCACTGAAGCTTTCTTT	CASSLSGTEAFF
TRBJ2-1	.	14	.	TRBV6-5	TGTGCCAGCAGTCTAGCCTTAAACGACAATGAGCAGTTCTTC	CASSLALNDNEQFF
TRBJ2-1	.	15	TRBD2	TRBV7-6	TGTGCCAGCAGCTTCCAGCGGGAGGGCCGGGATGAGCAGTTCTTC	CASSFQREGRDEQFF
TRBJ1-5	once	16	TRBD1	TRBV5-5	TGTGCCAGCAGACCAACAGGGGGCCGGAGCAATCAGCCCCAGCATTTT	CASRPTGGRSNQPQHF
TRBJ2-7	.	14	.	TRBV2	TGTGCCAGCAGTACCGACAGGAGCTCCTACGAGCAGTACTTC	CASSTDRSSYEQYF
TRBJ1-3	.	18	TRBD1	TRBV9	TGTGCCAGCAGCGTAAACAGCGGGACAGGGGTAAACGGAAACACCATATATTTT	CASSVNSGTGVNGNTIYF
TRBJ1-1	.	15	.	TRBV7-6	TGTGCCAGCAGCCCCCAGGGAGGGTCCGACACTGAAGCTTTCTTT	CASSPQGGSDTEAFF
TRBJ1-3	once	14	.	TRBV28	TGTGCCAGCAGTTTAAGCTTCTCTGGAAACACCATATATTTT	CASSLSFSGNTIYF
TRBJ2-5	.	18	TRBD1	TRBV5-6	TGTGCCAGCAGCCCGGTAGTCCGGGACAGGGATTACTGGGAGACCCAGTACTTC	CASSPVVRDRDYWETQYF
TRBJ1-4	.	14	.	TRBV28	TGTGCCAGCAGGGAGAGTGCAACTAATGAAAAACTGTTTTTT	CASRESATNEKLFF
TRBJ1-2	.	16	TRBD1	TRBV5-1	TGCGCCAGCAGCCCCGGGACAGGGAAAGTTGGCTATGGCTACACCTTC	CASSPGTGKVGYGYTF
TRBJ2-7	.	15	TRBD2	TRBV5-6	TGTGCCAGCAGCTCACTAGCGGGAGGGCAGGGCGAGCAGTACTTC	CASSSLAGGQGEQYF
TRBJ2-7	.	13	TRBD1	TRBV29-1	TGCAGCGTTGAAGATGGACAGGGCTACGAGCAGTACTTC	CSVEDGQGYEQYF
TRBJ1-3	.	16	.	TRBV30	TGTGCCTGGAGCAAGAGGTTCGACTTCTCTGGAAACACCATATATTTT	CAWSKRFDFSGNTIYF
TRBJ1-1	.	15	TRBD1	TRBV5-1	TGCGCCAGCAGTCGATCAGGGGGCGCAGACACTGAAGCTTTCTTT	CASSRSGGADTEAFF
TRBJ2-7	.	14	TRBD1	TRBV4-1	TGCGCCAGCAGCCAAGTGACAGGGGTATACGAGCAGTACTTC	CASSQVTGVYEQYF
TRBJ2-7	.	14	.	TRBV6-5	TGTGCCAGCAGTTACTCCGCAGGGGCTTACGAGCAGTACTTC	CASSYSAGAYEQYF
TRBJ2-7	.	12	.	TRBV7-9	TGTGCCAGCAGCTTTACAGGGTACGAGCAGTACTTC	CASSFTGYEQYF